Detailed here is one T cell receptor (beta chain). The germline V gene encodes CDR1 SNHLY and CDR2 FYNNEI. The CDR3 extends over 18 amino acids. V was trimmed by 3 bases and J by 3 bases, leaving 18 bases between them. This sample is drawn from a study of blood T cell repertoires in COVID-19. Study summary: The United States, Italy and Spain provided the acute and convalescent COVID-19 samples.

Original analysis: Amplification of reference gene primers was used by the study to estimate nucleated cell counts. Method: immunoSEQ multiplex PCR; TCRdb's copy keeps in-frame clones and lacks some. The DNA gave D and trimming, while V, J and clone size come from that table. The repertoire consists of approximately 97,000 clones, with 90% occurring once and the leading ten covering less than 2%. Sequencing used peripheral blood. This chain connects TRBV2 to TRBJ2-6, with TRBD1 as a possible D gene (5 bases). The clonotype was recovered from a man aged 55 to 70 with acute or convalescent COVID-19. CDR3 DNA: TGTGCCAGCAGTGACCCCGGACAATTCCTCTTTGGGGCCAACGTCCTGACTTTC. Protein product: CASSDPGQFLFGANVLTF.